This T cell receptor (beta chain) was sequenced in a study of blood T cell repertoires in COVID-19. On the study more broadly: Samples taken during acute and convalescent COVID-19 were collected in the United States, Italy and Spain. T cells, B-cell-depleted T cells, or PBMCs provided the cDNA or gDNA that served as material.

Original processing notes: The assay estimated nucleated cells by amplifying reference gene primers. Measured with immunoSEQ multiplex PCR; TCRdb has only the in-frame clones, and not every one. That table furnishes V, J and clone size, whereas the DNA furnished D and trimming. The sample records about 230,000 clones, about 79% being singletons. V was clipped by 0 bases and J by 5 bases, with 11 bases between them. Germline-derived CDR1 and CDR2 are SGHRS and YFSETQ. CDR3 length: 15 residues. What was sequenced was peripheral blood. The chain has TRBV5-1 and TRBJ2-2, with D perhaps TRBD2 (6 bases). The TCR sequence derives from a middle-aged man who had recovered from COVID-19. The CDR3 protein is CASSLEVGRTGELFF. Here the CDR3 DNA reads TGCGCCAGCAGCTTGGAGGTAGGGAGGACCGGGGAGCTGTTTTTT.